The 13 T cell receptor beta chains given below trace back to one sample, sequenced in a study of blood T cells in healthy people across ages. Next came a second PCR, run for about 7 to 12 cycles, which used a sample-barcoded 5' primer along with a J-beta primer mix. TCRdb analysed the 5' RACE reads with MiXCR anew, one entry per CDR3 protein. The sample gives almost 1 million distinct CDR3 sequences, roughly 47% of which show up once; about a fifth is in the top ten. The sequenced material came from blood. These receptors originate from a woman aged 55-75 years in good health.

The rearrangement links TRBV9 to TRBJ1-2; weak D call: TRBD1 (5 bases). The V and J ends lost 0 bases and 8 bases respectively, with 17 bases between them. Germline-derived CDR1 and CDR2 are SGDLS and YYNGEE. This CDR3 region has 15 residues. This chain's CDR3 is CASSVVSGPLRGYTF. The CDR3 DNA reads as TGTGCCAGCAGCGTAGTGTCAGGGCCTCTGAGGGGCTACACCTTC.

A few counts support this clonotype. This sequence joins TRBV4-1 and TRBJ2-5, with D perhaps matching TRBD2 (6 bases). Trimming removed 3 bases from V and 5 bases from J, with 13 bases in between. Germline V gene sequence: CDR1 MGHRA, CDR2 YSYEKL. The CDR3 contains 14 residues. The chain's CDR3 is CASSQTGLLETQYF. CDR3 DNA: TGCGCCAGCAGCCAGACCGGACTATTGGAGACCCAGTACTTC.

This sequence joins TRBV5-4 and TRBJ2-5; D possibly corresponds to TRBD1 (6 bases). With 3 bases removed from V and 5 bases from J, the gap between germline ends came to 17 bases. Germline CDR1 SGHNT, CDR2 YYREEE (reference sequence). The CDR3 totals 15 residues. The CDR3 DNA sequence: TGTGCCAGCAGCTCCTCGGACAGAATCGGCGAGACCCAGTACTTC. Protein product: CASSSSDRIGETQYF.

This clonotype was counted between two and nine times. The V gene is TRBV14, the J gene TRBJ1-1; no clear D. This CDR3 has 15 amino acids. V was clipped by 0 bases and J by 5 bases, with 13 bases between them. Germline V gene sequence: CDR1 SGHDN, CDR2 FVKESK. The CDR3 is CASSQDKVRGTEAFF. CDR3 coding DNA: TGTGCCAGCAGCCAAGATAAGGTCCGGGGAACTGAAGCTTTCTTT.

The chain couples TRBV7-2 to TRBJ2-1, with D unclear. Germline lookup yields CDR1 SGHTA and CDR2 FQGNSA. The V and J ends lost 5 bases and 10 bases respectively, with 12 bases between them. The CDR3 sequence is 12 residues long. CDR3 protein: CASSQQLGEQFF. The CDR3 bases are TGTGCCAGCAGCCAACAGCTTGGGGAGCAGTTCTTC.

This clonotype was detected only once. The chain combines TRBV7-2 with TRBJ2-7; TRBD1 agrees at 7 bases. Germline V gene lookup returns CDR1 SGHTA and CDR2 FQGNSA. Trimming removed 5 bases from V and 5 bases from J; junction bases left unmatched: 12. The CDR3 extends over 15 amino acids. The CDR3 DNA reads TGTGCCAGCAGCCCCTCCCCGAGGGACAGACACGAGCAGTACTTC. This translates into CASSPSPRDRHEQYF.

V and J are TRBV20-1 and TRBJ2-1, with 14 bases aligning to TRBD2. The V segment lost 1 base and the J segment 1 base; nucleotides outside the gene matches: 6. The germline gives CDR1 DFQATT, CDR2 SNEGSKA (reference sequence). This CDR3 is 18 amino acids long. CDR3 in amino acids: CSARGTSGRIRSYNEQFF. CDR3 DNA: TGCAGTGCTAGAGGGACTAGCGGGAGGATTAGGTCCTACAATGAGCAGTTCTTC.

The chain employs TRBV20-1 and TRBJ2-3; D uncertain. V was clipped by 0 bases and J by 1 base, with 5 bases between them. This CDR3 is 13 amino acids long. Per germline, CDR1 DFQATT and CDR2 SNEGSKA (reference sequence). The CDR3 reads CSAREPGTDTQYF. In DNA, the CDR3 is TGCAGTGCTAGAGAACCCGGCACAGATACGCAGTATTTT.

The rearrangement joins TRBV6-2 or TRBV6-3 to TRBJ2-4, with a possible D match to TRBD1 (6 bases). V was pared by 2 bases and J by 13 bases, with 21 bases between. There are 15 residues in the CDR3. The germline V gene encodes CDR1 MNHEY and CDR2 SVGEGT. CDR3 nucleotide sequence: TGTGCCAGCAGTTACAGCCGGGACATCTTTCGAGAGCAGTACTTC. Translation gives CASSYSRDIFREQYF.

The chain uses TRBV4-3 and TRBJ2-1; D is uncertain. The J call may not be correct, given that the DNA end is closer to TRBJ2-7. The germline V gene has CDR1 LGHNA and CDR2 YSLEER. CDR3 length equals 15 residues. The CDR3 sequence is CASSQDFGTYNEQYF. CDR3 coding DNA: TGCGCCAGCAGCCAAGATTTCGGAACCTACAATGAGCAGTACTTC.

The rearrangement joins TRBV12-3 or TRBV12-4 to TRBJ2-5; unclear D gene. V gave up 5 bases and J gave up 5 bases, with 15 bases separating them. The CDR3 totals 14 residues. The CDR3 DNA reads TGTGCCAGCAGTCCAGCCTCAAGTGGTGAGACCCAGTACTTC. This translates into CASSPASSGETQYF.

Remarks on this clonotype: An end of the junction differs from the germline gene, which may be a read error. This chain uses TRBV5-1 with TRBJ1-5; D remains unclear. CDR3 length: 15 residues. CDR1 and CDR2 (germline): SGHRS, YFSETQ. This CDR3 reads CASSLEGGSNQPQHF. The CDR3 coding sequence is TGTGCCAGCAGCTTAGAAGGAGGGTCCAATCAGCCCCAGCATTTT.

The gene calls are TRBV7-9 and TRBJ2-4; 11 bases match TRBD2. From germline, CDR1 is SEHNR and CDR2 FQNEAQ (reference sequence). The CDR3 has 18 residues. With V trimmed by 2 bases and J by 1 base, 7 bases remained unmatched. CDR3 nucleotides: TGTGCCAGCAGCTTACTAGCGGGAGGTGGTTGGGCCAAAAACATTCAGTACTTC. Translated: CASSLLAGGGWAKNIQYF.